Listed here is a single T cell receptor (beta chain). Its antigen is still unknown. V dropped 2 bases and J dropped 4; count of bases not matched to a gene: 5. Germline V CDR1 and CDR2: DFQATT, SNEGSKA (reference sequence). This CDR3 contains 14 residues. These data belong to a study of T cell repertoires in cytomegalovirus infection. Study-wide context: Used in the study were CMV epitopes, some recently identified and HLA-C-restricted, others well-studied and HLA-B-restricted. TCR beta signatures that were public indicated CMV infection and matching HLA type.

TCRdb re-analysed the reads in MiXCR, keeping a single row per CDR3 protein. The table lists around 900,000 distinct CDR3 sequences, around 30% of them singletons. Whole-study results and caveats: Cumulative public TCR beta family frequency identified CMV carriers with the relevant HLA.

The clonotype comes from a human donor in good health (CMV status not recorded). Some clones in this sample may be carry-over from other donors' samples. Sequencing was performed on cultured CD8+ T cells from PBMCs, taken from culture after CMV antigen stimulation. This chain joins TRBV20-1 and TRBJ1-2; 9 bases are a match to TRBD1. The CDR3 here is CSARSDRGTYGYTF. As DNA, the CDR3 is TGCAGTGCTAGATCCGACAGGGGGACCTATGGCTACACCTTC.